This T cell receptor (beta chain) was recorded in a study of cytomegalovirus exposure and HLA in healthy donors. Study findings and constraints: TCR beta V segments were, for the most part, productive about 87% or about 30% of the time in an earlier analysis.

CDR1 GTSNPN and CDR2 SVGIG come from the germline V gene (reference sequence). Unmatched junction bases numbered 7, after V lost 3 bases and J lost 4 bases. The CDR3 is made up of 14 amino acids. Comment on this clone: Its cognate antigen is unknown.

Vbeta (60) and Jbeta (13) primers were used in the PCR. Produced via immunoSEQ multiplex PCR; TCRdb's table is partial and in-frame only. The table shows around 120,000 clones, with around four fifths occurring only once. The TCR comes from a man between 60 and 70 years old in good health and CMV-seropositive. Material for sequencing was PBMCs. The chain uses TRBV30 and TRBJ2-7; 9 bases agree with TRBD1. The CDR3 region has the DNA TGTGCCTGGAGGCTGACAGGGGGTACATACGAGCAGTACTTC. This codes for CAWRLTGGTYEQYF. Using reference TRBV30 and TRBJ2-7 for the parts outside the CDR3, the full variable domain is SQTIHQWPATLVQPVGSPLSLECTVEGTSNPNLYWYRQAAGRGLQLLFYSVGIGQISSEVPQNLSASRPQDRQFILSSKKLLLSDSGFYLCAWRLTGGTYEQYFGPGTRLTVT.